This note documents a single TCR beta chain sequence. There are 12 residues in the CDR3. Trimming cost V 4 bases and J 3 bases, with 6 bases left between them. Per germline, CDR1 MNHEY and CDR2 SVGAGI. Up to about 2 ug genomic DNA was used for TCRB CDR3 amplification. The PCR used 60 V beta and 13 J beta primers. Here immunoSEQ multiplex PCR was the method, and the copy in TCRdb shows in-frame clones only, minus some. The sample holds roughly 100,000 clones; around 83% are singletons and the top ten take 6% to 8%. This specimen belongs to a study of glioma-infiltrating T cells after dendritic cell vaccination. The time point denotes: after dendritic cell vaccination, including at tumor progression/relapse.

V usage is TRBV6-5 and J usage is TRBJ1-1; no clear D gene. The TCR sequence derives from a human donor with glioblastoma. Here the sequenced sample was blood, taken after dendritic cell vaccination. The CDR3 is CASSSRDTEAFF. In nucleotides, the CDR3 is TGTGCCAGCAGTTCTCGGGACACTGAAGCTTTCTTT.